The 11 T cell receptor beta chains below all came from one sample that was sequenced in a study of vaccination and CD4 T cells after COVID-19. Sequenced with the Oncomine TCR Beta short-read assay was DNA taken from cultured CD4+ T cells. TCRdb processed the PCR reads anew with MiXCR; each CDR3 protein has one entry. Seen here are about 14,000 distinct CDR3 sequences, over 50% observed once, and the top ten hold 15% to 20%. Described treatment: roughly 11-day PBMC culture with coronavirus spike peptide pools or control peptides (ViraFEST assay). For these TCRs, the target antigens are not known. The sequenced sample was cultured CD4+ T cells from blood, obtained after SARS-CoV-2 vaccination. These receptors came from a human donor with COVID-19.

The chain combines TRBV23-1 with TRBJ1-1; D uncertain. Being an ORF, TRBV23-1 has a function that is uncertain. CDR3 length: 8 residues. The V end lost 7 bases, the J end lost 10 bases, and 4 bases lay between the germline ends. The CDR3 is CASMSAFF. CDR3 in DNA: TGCGCCAGCATGTCAGCTTTCTTT.

The chain has TRBV7-6 and TRBJ2-5; D perhaps matches TRBD1 (6 bases). Per germline, CDR1 SGHVS and CDR2 FNYEAQ. The V gene lost 5 bases and the J gene lost 2 bases, with 15 bases spanning the gap. This CDR3 contains 15 residues. This chain's CDR3 is CASSPTWTEQETQYF. CDR3 nucleotides: TGTGCCAGCAGCCCTACCTGGACAGAACAAGAGACCCAGTACTTC.

The V and J genes are TRBV30 and TRBJ1-6, with TRBD1 matching 7 bases. The length of the CDR3 is 14 residues. V shed 3 bases and J 10 bases; nucleotides not matched to a gene: 9. The germline V gene encodes CDR1 GTSNPN and CDR2 SVGIG (reference sequence). CDR3 amino acids: CAWSLTGYRSPLHF. CDR3 coding DNA: TGTGCCTGGAGCCTGACAGGGTACAGGTCACCCCTCCACTTT.

The DNA of the CDR3 is TGCAGTGCTAGACCGGGGCCCGGGGATACGCAGTATTTT. This encodes CSARPGPGDTQYF. The chain joins TRBV20-1 to TRBJ2-3; either TRBD1 or TRBD2 may fit D (5 bases each). This CDR3 is 13 amino acids long. In germline, CDR1 is DFQATT, CDR2 SNEGSKA (reference sequence). V lost 2 bases and J 6 bases, leaving 12 bases between the germline ends.

A remark on this clonotype: The junction differs from germline at one of its ends, possibly a read error. The chain uses TRBV20-1 and TRBJ2-2; D remains ambiguous. Germline CDR1 DFQATT, CDR2 SNEGSKA (reference sequence). The CDR3 has 13 residues. The CDR3 DNA follows: TGCAGTGCTAGTACGGTCAACACTGGGGAGCTGTTTTTT. Amino acids: CSASTVNTGELFF.

This clonotype appeared a few times. The chain joins TRBV19 to TRBJ1-5; D gene ambiguous. V was cut by 4 bases and J by 7 bases, with 17 bases left in between. The germline V gene encodes CDR1 LNHDA and CDR2 SQIVND (reference sequence). This CDR3 has 15 residues. CDR3 loop: CASSRENSGSQPQHF. The DNA of the CDR3 is TGTGCCAGTAGTAGGGAAAATTCGGGTTCCCAGCCCCAGCATTTT. The full variable domain, completed using reference TRBV19 and TRBJ1-5, is DGGITQSPKYLFRKEGQNVTLSCEQNLNHDAMYWYRQDPGQGLRLIYYSQIVNDFQKGDIAEGYSVSREKKESFPLTVTSAQKNPTAFYLCASSRENSGSQPQHFGDGTRLSIL.

The chain recombines TRBV5-1 with TRBJ2-7, with 8 positions matching TRBD1. After removal of 6 bases from V and 5 bases from J, the junction contained 13 bases not matched to a gene. This CDR3 comprises 15 residues. In germline, CDR1 is SGHRS, CDR2 YFSETQ. CDR3 amino acids: CASTPSGQGPNEQYF. The CDR3 nucleotides read TGCGCCAGCACCCCGTCCGGACAGGGCCCTAACGAGCAGTACTTC.

This clonotype was detected only a few times. The V call is TRBV6-5, the J call TRBJ1-2; D possibly corresponds to TRBD1 (5 bases). The CDR3 extends over 16 amino acids. Germline CDR1 and CDR2: MNHEY and SVGAGI. The V gene lost 0 bases and the J gene lost 4 bases, with 15 bases spanning the gap. Written as DNA, the CDR3 is TGTGCCAGCAGTTACTCTTCTGTAGGGGTTAGCTATGGCTACACCTTC. Its translation: CASSYSSVGVSYGYTF.

The J gene is TRBJ2-1, the V gene TRBV7-3, with 12 bases aligning to TRBD2. The CDR3 sequence is 17 residues long. Germline CDR1 reads SGHTA; CDR2 reads FQGTGA. With V trimmed by 5 bases and J by 2 bases, 7 bases remained unmatched. The CDR3 DNA follows: TGTGCCAGCAGCCCGCTAGCGGGGGGGGGAACCTACAATGAGCAGTTCTTC. Amino acids: CASSPLAGGGTYNEQFF.

This chain uses TRBV7-3 with TRBJ1-1; a possible D gene is TRBD1 (5 bases). The germline V and J ends were trimmed by 2 bases and 0 bases, with 13 bases remaining between them. This CDR3 has 16 amino acids. Germline-derived CDR1 and CDR2 are SGHTA and FQGTGA. The CDR3 DNA follows: TGTGCCAGCAGCTTAGCGGGGGGTAGCATGAACACTGAAGCTTTCTTT. Its translation: CASSLAGGSMNTEAFF.

The count of this clonotype is one. CDR3 sequence reads: CSAEQGGYGYTF. The DNA of the CDR3 is TGCAGCGCCGAACAGGGAGGCTATGGCTACACCTTC. This chain joins TRBV29-1 and TRBJ1-2; a weak D match, TRBD1 (6 bases). Per the germline V gene, CDR1 is SQVTM and CDR2 is ANQGSEA. CDR3 length equals 12 residues. The ends were cut back, 7 bases at V and 4 bases at J, with 13 bases in the middle.